This TCR beta chain was sequenced in a study of blood T cell repertoires in COVID-19. About the study: Italy, Spain and the United States were the sources of the convalescent and acute COVID-19 samples. PBMCs, B-cell-depleted T cells, or T cells were the source of the cDNA or gDNA that made up the material.

Deletions cut 4 bases from V and 6 bases from J, with 8 bases between. The CDR3 extends over 12 amino acids. In germline, CDR1 is SGHRS, CDR2 YFSETQ. The repertoire was sequenced with immunoSEQ multiplex PCR; TCRdb's copy has only in-frame clones and lacks some. In the table there are around 100,000 clones, more than 75% of which are singletons. This clonotype originated in a young man in a cohort sampled during active COVID-19. The chain carries TRBV5-1 and TRBJ2-1; D gene uncertain. The material sequenced was peripheral blood. CDR3 protein: CASSMHINEQFF. Written as DNA, the CDR3 is TGCGCCAGCAGCATGCACATCAATGAGCAGTTCTTC.